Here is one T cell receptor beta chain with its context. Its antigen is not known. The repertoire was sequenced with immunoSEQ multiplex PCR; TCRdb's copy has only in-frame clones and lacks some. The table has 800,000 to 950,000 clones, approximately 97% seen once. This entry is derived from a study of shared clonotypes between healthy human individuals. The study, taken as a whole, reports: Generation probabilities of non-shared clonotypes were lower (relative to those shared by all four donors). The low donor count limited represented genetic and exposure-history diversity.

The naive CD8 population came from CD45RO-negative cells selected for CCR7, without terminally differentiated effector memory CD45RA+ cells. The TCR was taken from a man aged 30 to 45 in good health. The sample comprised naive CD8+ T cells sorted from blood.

The CDR3 sequence: CASSLGGSEQYF. As DNA, the CDR3 is TGTGCCAGCAGCTTGGGGGGGTCCGAGCAGTACTTC. This chain uses TRBV5-6 with TRBJ2-7; tentatively, D is TRBD1 or TRBD2 (5 bases each). The germline gives CDR1 SGHDT, CDR2 YYEEEE. CDR3 length: 12 residues. Trimming shortened V by 0 bases and J by 6 bases, and 7 bases separated the two germline ends.